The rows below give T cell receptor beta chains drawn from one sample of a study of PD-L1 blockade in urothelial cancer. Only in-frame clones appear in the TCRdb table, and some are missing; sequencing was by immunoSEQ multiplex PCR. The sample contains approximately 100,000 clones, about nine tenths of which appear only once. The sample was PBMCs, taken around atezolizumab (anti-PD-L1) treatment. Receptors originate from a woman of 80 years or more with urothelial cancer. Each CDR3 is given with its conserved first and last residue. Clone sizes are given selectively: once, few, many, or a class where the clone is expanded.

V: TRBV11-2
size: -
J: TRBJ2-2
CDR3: CASSLNSRTGELFF

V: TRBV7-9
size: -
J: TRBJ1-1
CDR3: CASSSGGRSNTEAFF

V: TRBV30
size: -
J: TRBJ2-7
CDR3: CAWSRLAMNEQYF

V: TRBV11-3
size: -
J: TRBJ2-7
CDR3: CASSLHTGTAEQYF

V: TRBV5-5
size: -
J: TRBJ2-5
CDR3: CASRIGGGRGYQETQYF

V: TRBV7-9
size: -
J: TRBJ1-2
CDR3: CASSSTSGGGLYGYTF

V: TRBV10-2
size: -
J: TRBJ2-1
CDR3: CASSRQGLGSEQFF

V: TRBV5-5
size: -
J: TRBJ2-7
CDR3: CASSSTAGQAAYEQYF

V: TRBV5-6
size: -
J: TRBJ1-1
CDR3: CASSAGQGVTEAFF

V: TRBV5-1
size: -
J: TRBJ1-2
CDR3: CASSLGVERGGYTF

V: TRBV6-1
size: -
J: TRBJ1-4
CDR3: CASSEAGAFNEKLFF

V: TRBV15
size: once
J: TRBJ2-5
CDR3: CATRRGGSEAETQYF

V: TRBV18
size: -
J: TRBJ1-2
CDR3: CASSRGQTYGYTF

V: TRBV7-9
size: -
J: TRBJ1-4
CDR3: CASSFFATNEKLFF

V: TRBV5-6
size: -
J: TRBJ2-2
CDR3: CASSPTGVTTGELFF

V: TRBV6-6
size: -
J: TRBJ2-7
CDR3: CASRLADSYEQYF